The source of this TCR beta chain is a study of CD8+ T cells in alopecia areata. Study at large: Treated patients were dosed with oral tofacitinib, taking 5 to 10 mg twice daily.

Specified treatment: oral pan-JAK inhibitor, 5-10 mg twice daily. This CDR3 comprises 14 residues. V was cut by 10 bases and J by 1 base, with 13 bases left in between. Germline CDR1 and CDR2: SNHLY and FYNNEI. Following extraction, RNA underwent reverse transcription to cDNA, which served as the sequencing template. TCRdb's copy holds only in-frame clones and misses some; the assay was immunoSEQ multiplex PCR. This table holds over 95,000 clones, roughly three fifths found once. The J gene is TRBJ1-4, the V gene TRBV2, with D maybe TRBD1 (6 bases). The sequenced sample was CD4+ T cells sorted from blood, obtained at week 24, from a patient treated with tofacitinib. The receptor comes from a human donor with alopecia areata. The CDR3 region has the DNA TGTGCCACCCAGGGGATTGGAACTAATGAAAAACTGTTTTTT. Translation: CATQGIGTNEKLFF.